One T cell receptor (beta chain) is described in this entry. Treatment here: randomized to nivolumab then ipilimumab (arm A) or the reverse (arm B). Profiling relied on immunoSEQ multiplex PCR, and the TCRdb table lists in-frame clones only, not all of them. This table holds fewer than 20,000 clones, around two thirds found once. The data are from a study of sequential checkpoint blockade in melanoma. The CDR3 loop spans 13 amino acids. Germline-derived CDR1 and CDR2 are SGHNT and YYREEE (reference sequence). The V and J ends lost 4 bases and 7 bases respectively, with 14 bases between them. This material consisted of CD8+ T cells sorted from blood (inferred from file names), taken from a patient given nivolumab and ipilimumab in sequence. The chain joins TRBV5-4 to TRBJ1-2; TRBD1 is a possible D gene (6 bases). The receptor was derived from a human donor with melanoma. CDR3 residues: CASSGTGMSGYTF. DNA of the CDR3: TGTGCCAGCAGCGGTACAGGGATGAGTGGCTACACCTTC. The complete variable domain, with remaining parts taken from reference TRBV5-4 and TRBJ1-2, reads ETGVTQSPTHLIKTRGQQVTLRCSSQSGHNTVSWYQQALGQGPQFIFQYYREEENGRGNFPPRFSGLQFPNYSSELNVNALELDDSALYLCASSGTGMSGYTFGSGTRLTVV.